The rows below give T cell receptor beta chains drawn from one sample of a study of cytomegalovirus exposure and HLA in healthy donors. Sequencing used immunoSEQ multiplex PCR; TCRdb keeps in-frame clones, though not all of them. The sample records 140,000 or so clones, under 80% being singletons. Material: PBMCs. These receptors all stem from a man in his late teens or twenties in good health and CMV-seropositive. Both conserved end residues are part of each CDR3. Each record gives: V gene, D gene, clone size, J gene, CDR3 protein, CDR3 DNA. The D gene is left open where the match is weak. A row's size may be missing; if present it is once, few, many or a size class.

>TRBV28|-|few|TRBJ1-5
CASSLWDAGARPQHF
TGTGCCAGCAGTTTATGGGACGCGGGGGCGAGGCCCCAGCATTTT
>TRBV11-2|TRBD2|-|TRBJ2-7
CASSLGDYTYEQYF
TGTGCCAGCAGCTTAGGGGACTACACCTACGAGCAGTACTTC
>TRBV7-3|-|few|TRBJ1-2
CASSNPGANYGYTF
TGTGCCAGCAGCAACCCGGGAGCTAACTATGGCTACACCTTC
>TRBV4-2|TRBD2|-|TRBJ2-1
CASSQDPAGGSYNEQFF
TGTGCCAGCAGCCAAGATCCAGCGGGAGGATCCTACAATGAGCAGTTCTTC
>TRBV7-6|-|-|TRBJ1-5
CASSLDTNQPQHF
TGTGCCAGCAGCTTAGACACCAATCAGCCCCAGCATTTT
>TRBV6-6|-|-|TRBJ1-1
CASSYDGGGTEAFF
TGTGCCAGCAGTTACGATGGGGGGGGCACTGAAGCTTTCTTT
>TRBV30|TRBD2|-|TRBJ2-5
CAWRKLAGGETQYF
TGTGCCTGGAGAAAACTAGCGGGAGGAGAGACCCAGTACTTC
>TRBV7-2|TRBD2|-|TRBJ2-1
CASSPTSVSSYNEQFF
TGTGCCAGCAGCCCGACTAGCGTTAGCTCCTACAATGAGCAGTTCTTC
>TRBV7-2|TRBD1|-|TRBJ1-3
CASSPRTGGGGNTIYF
TGTGCCAGCAGCCCGAGGACAGGGGGTGGCGGAAACACCATATATTTT
>TRBV6-6|-|-|TRBJ1-5
CASTGSDSSNQPQHF
TGTGCCAGCACGGGTTCGGACAGTAGCAATCAGCCCCAGCATTTT
>TRBV28|-|-|TRBJ1-5
CASTRFVGVPQPQHF
TGTGCCAGCACCCGATTTGTAGGGGTTCCTCAGCCCCAGCATTTT
>TRBV6-6|-|few|TRBJ1-2
CASSPARQGGYGYTF
TGTGCCAGCAGCCCTGCCCGCCAGGGAGGCTATGGCTACACCTTC
>TRBV30|TRBD1|-|TRBJ2-2
CACTGTGGALGTGELFF
TGTGCCTGTACCGGGACAGGGGGCGCGTTGGGCACCGGGGAGCTGTTTTTT
>TRBV7-7|-|-|TRBJ2-2
CASSLVGTPNTGELFF
TGTGCTAGCAGCTTAGTCGGGACACCGAACACCGGGGAGCTGTTTTTT
>TRBV19|-|few|TRBJ2-7
CASSMTAYEQYF
TGTGCCAGTAGTATGACAGCCTACGAGCAGTACTTC
>TRBV6-1|TRBD2|-|TRBJ2-5
CASSERGGTSGQETQYF
TGTGCCAGCAGTGAAAGAGGCGGGACTAGCGGACAAGAGACCCAGTACTTC
>TRBV9|-|-|TRBJ1-3
CASSVDQTKGNTIYF
TGTGCCAGCAGCGTAGACCAGACAAAGGGAAACACCATATATTTT
>TRBV6-9|TRBD2|-|TRBJ2-5
CASSSGGIETQYF
TGTGCCAGCAGTTCCGGGGGGATCGAGACCCAGTACTTC
>TRBV27|TRBD1|-|TRBJ2-7
CASRWEGDRGGEQYF
TGTGCCAGCAGGTGGGAGGGGGACAGGGGGGGCGAGCAGTACTTC
>TRBV6-6|-|-|TRBJ1-4
CASNFRGGNEKLFF
TGTGCCAGCAACTTCAGGGGCGGGAATGAAAAACTGTTTTTT
>TRBV7-9|TRBD1|once|TRBJ2-7
CASSFWGQPYEQYF
TGTGCCAGCAGCTTTTGGGGACAGCCGTACGAGCAGTACTTC
>TRBV10-3|TRBD1|-|TRBJ2-1
CAISEPDRGHYNEQFF
TGTGCCATCAGTGAGCCGGACAGGGGGCACTACAATGAGCAGTTCTTC
>TRBV19|TRBD1|once|TRBJ1-1
CASSIRGEAEAFF
TGTGCCAGTAGTATCAGGGGGGAGGCTGAAGCTTTCTTT
>TRBV6-1|TRBD1|-|TRBJ1-2
CASRVDRVVNGYTF
TGTGCCAGCAGGGTCGACAGGGTTGTCAATGGCTACACCTTC
>TRBV7-8|TRBD1|-|TRBJ2-7
CASSPFLGQGISYEQYF
TGTGCCAGCAGCCCATTCTTGGGACAGGGGATCTCCTACGAGCAGTACTTC